These 28 T cell receptor beta chains originate from one sample sequenced in a study of CD8 T cells in Susac syndrome. Reverse transcription of about 0.45 to 1 ug RNA was performed with random hexamers. TCRdb called the immunoSEQ multiplex PCR reads again in MiXCR, with one record for every CDR3 protein. Of hundreds of thousands of distinct CDR3 sequences listed, 70% to 90% were seen once; the top ten hold 0.095% to 0.14%. The material sequenced was CD8+ T cells from PBMCs. Receptor source: a human donor with multiple sclerosis.

This chain joins TRBV28 and TRBJ2-7; 7 bases are a match to TRBD2. The CDR3 is made up of 15 amino acids. The junction had 5 bases not matched to a gene; V was cut back by 2 bases and J by 1 base. CDR1 and CDR2 (germline): MDHEN, SYDVKM. The CDR3 here is CASSLAGEGSYEQYF. Written as DNA, the CDR3 is TGTGCCAGCAGTTTAGCGGGAGAGGGGTCCTACGAGCAGTACTTC.

The chain couples TRBV12-3 or TRBV12-4 to TRBJ2-1; maybe TRBD1 (6 bases). This CDR3 region has 14 residues. Trimming took 3 bases from V and 6 from J, leaving 12 bases between them. The CDR3 protein is CASSFNREGNEQFF. The CDR3 nucleotides are TGTGCCAGCAGTTTTAACAGGGAAGGCAATGAGCAGTTCTTC.

The chain uses TRBV28 and TRBJ1-1; D unresolved. Germline V lookup: CDR1 MDHEN, CDR2 SYDVKM. CDR3 length equals 14 residues. Between the trimmed V and J ends, which lost 3 bases and 1 base, there was a span of 9 bases. CDR3: CASSFGPWNTEAFF. The CDR3 nucleotides read TGTGCCAGCAGTTTCGGACCGTGGAACACTGAAGCTTTCTTT.

The chain couples TRBV12-3 or TRBV12-4 to TRBJ1-5, with unresolved D. This CDR3 is built from 14 residues. The V end was cut by 2 bases, the J end by 8 bases, with 13 bases between. In DNA form, the CDR3 reads TGTGCCAGCAGTTTAACCAGCGGTCCTGAGCCCCAGCATTTT. The encoded protein is CASSLTSGPEPQHF.

The V gene is TRBV24-1, the J gene TRBJ2-5, with D possibly TRBD1 on 5 matching bases. The V gene's germline CDR1 is KGHDR and CDR2 SFDVKD. CDR3 length: 16 amino acids. V dropped 0 bases and J dropped 2 bases, with 12 bases sitting between them. CDR3 protein: CATSDLAGKNQETQYF. In DNA, the CDR3 is TGTGCCACCAGTGATTTGGCAGGGAAGAATCAAGAGACCCAGTACTTC.

DNA for the CDR3: TGTGCCAGCAGTTACTCGCTTGGCGAGGGGGCCAATGAGCAGTTCTTC. This sequence encodes CASSYSLGEGANEQFF. V is TRBV6-5 and J is TRBJ2-1, with 7 bases matching TRBD1. Unmatched junction bases numbered 8, after V lost 0 bases and J lost 6 bases. The germline V gene encodes CDR1 MNHEY and CDR2 SVGAGI. The CDR3 sequence is 16 residues long.

CDR3 sequence (DNA): TGTGCCACCAGCCCGAGCGGGGGGGGCTATGGCTACACCTTC. It encodes CATSPSGGGYGYTF. This rearrangement joins TRBV15 to TRBJ1-2, with a weak D call TRBD1 (5 bases). This CDR3 comprises 14 residues. The V end lost 5 bases, the J end lost 4 bases, and 14 bases lay between the germline ends. Germline CDR1 reads LNHNV; CDR2 reads YYDKDF (reference sequence).

The gene calls are TRBV6-2 or TRBV6-3 and TRBJ1-2; D not resolved. Germline-derived CDR1 and CDR2 are MNHEY and SVGEGT. Trimming removed 2 bases from V and 10 bases from J, with 8 bases in between. The CDR3 has 11 amino acids. CDR3 amino acids: CASSYPGDYTF. For the CDR3, the DNA is TGTGCCAGCAGTTACCCGGGAGACTACACCTTC.

This clonotype was detected only once. V and J are TRBV6-1 and TRBJ1-1, with D perhaps matching TRBD1 (5 bases). In germline, CDR1 is MNHNS, CDR2 SASEGT. V shed 5 bases and J shed 3 bases, with 10 bases lying between them. The CDR3 has 13 amino acids. The CDR3 sequence: CASSPGPYTEAFF. CDR3 in DNA: TGTGCCAGCAGTCCGGGGCCTTACACTGAAGCTTTCTTT.

V is TRBV6-5 and J is TRBJ2-7; D ambiguous. Germline V CDR1 and CDR2: MNHEY, SVGAGI. CDR3 size: 14 residues. V lost 7 bases to trimming and J lost 0 bases, with 13 bases between them. The CDR3 DNA sequence: TGTGCCAGCAACCAGGACGGAAGCTCCTACGAGCAGTACTTC. Residues: CASNQDGSSYEQYF.

This chain connects TRBV2 to TRBJ1-1, with D possibly matching TRBD1 (5 bases). V was shortened by 7 bases and J by 3 bases, with 18 bases between the two germline ends. Germline CDR1 is SNHLY and CDR2 is FYNNEI. The CDR3 extends over 15 amino acids. This chain's CDR3 is CASTRGGVGDTEAFF. CDR3 sequence (DNA): TGTGCCAGCACTAGAGGAGGAGTAGGGGACACTGAAGCTTTCTTT. Based on the CDR3 plus reference TRBV2 and TRBJ1-1, the full variable domain is EPEVTQTPSHQVTQMGQEVILRCVPISNHLYFYWYRQILGQKVEFLVSFYNNEISEKSEIFDDQFSVERPDGSNFTLKIRSTKLEDSAMYFCASTRGGVGDTEAFFGQGTRLTVV.

V gene TRBV5-1 combines with J gene TRBJ1-1; D is unclear. The CDR3 totals 14 residues. V dropped 2 bases and J dropped 3 bases, with 11 bases sitting between them. Germline lookup yields CDR1 SGHRS and CDR2 YFSETQ. The DNA of the CDR3 is TGCGCCAGCAGCTTAGATGCGGCGGACACTGAAGCTTTCTTT. Its translation: CASSLDAADTEAFF.

The rearrangement links TRBV9 to TRBJ2-7, with 9 nucleotides matching TRBD2. The CDR3 extends over 15 amino acids. V lost 4 bases and J lost 6; bases outside the gene matches: 11. Germline lookup yields CDR1 SGDLS and CDR2 YYNGEE. The CDR3 DNA reads as TGTGCCAGCAGCCACCCTAGCGGGACAACATCCGAGCAGTACTTC. It is translated as CASSHPSGTTSEQYF.

The gene calls are TRBV27 and TRBJ1-2; 8 bases line up with TRBD1. The germline V gene encodes CDR1 MNHEY and CDR2 SMNVEV (reference sequence). The CDR3 has 13 amino acids. V shed 6 bases and J 8 bases; nucleotides not matched to a gene: 8. In nucleotides, the CDR3 is TGTGCCAGCAGGACGACAGGGGCGGGAGGCTACACCTTC. It encodes CASRTTGAGGYTF.

The chain carries TRBV27 and TRBJ2-1; 11 bases agree with TRBD2. Trimming at V came to 2 bases and at J to 6 bases, leaving 6 bases not matched to a gene. In germline, CDR1 is MNHEY, CDR2 SMNVEV (reference sequence). The CDR3 has 16 residues. Written as DNA, the CDR3 is TGTGCCAGCAGTTTAGGCACTAGCGGGAGTATCAATGAGCAGTTCTTC. Translation gives CASSLGTSGSINEQFF.

J is TRBJ2-7 and V is TRBV14; a possible D gene is TRBD2 (5 bases). The ends were cut back, 0 bases at V and 6 bases at J, with 12 bases in the middle. This CDR3 region has 14 residues. CDR1 and CDR2 (germline): SGHDN, FVKESK. The CDR3 protein is CASSQDWRPGEQYF. In DNA, the CDR3 is TGTGCCAGCAGCCAAGATTGGAGGCCGGGCGAGCAGTACTTC.

The chain links TRBV20-1 to TRBJ2-7; 7 bases fit TRBD2. J gave up 0 bases and V 1 base, and 9 bases lay outside the gene matches. Per germline, CDR1 DFQATT and CDR2 SNEGSKA (reference sequence). This CDR3 contains 16 residues. CDR3 protein: CSARGSERDLSYEQYF. For the CDR3, the DNA is TGCAGTGCTAGAGGATCTGAGCGGGACCTCTCCTACGAGCAGTACTTC.

J is TRBJ2-3 and V is TRBV2; weak D call: TRBD1 (5 bases). Germline CDR1 is SNHLY and CDR2 is FYNNEI. Trimming took off 2 bases at V and 0 bases at J, with 18 bases between the two ends. The CDR3 contains 18 residues. The CDR3, as DNA: TGTGCCAGCAGTGAATCGGGCAGGACAAGCCCTAGCACAGATACGCAGTATTTT. It encodes CASSESGRTSPSTDTQYF.

J is TRBJ1-2 and V is TRBV2, with D unclear. The germline gives CDR1 SNHLY, CDR2 FYNNEI. This CDR3 region has 19 residues. V was trimmed by 3 bases and J by 0 bases, leaving 23 bases between them. CDR3 in amino acids: CASSDRVKTTSKPNYGYTF. As DNA, the CDR3 is TGTGCCAGCAGTGACCGTGTCAAGACAACCTCGAAACCTAACTATGGCTACACCTTC.

The gene calls are TRBV7-9 and TRBJ2-7; D gene ambiguous. V lost 3 bases to trimming and J lost 6 bases, with 6 bases between them. The germline V gene has CDR1 SEHNR and CDR2 FQNEAQ (reference sequence). This CDR3 region has 11 residues. The CDR3 bases are TGTGCCAGCAGCTTCGGCGCCGAGCAGTACTTC. Translation gives CASSFGAEQYF. Complete variable domain (other parts from reference TRBV7-9 and TRBJ2-7): DTGVSQNPRHKITKRGQNVTFRCDPISEHNRLYWYRQTLGQGPEFLTYFQNEAQLEKSRLLSDRFSAERPKGSFSTLEIQRTEQGDSAMYLCASSFGAEQYFGPGTRLTVT.

This clonotype was seen only once. This rearrangement joins TRBV5-1 to TRBJ1-4; no firm D call. The CDR3 totals 15 residues. V was trimmed by 4 bases and J by 4 bases, leaving 14 bases between them. The germline CDR1 and CDR2 sequences are SGHRS and YFSETQ. The DNA of the CDR3 is TGCGCCAGCAGCCTAACCGGACGGAATAATGAAAAACTGTTTTTT. Amino acid sequence: CASSLTGRNNEKLFF.

This clonotype came up once. The chain joins TRBV20-1 to TRBJ2-7, with 8 bases lining up with TRBD2. From germline, CDR1 is DFQATT and CDR2 SNEGSKA (reference sequence). The CDR3 spans 16 residues. V gave up 5 bases and J gave up 3 bases; unmatched junction bases: 15. In nucleotides, the CDR3 is TGCAGTGCTCCTGGTCGGCGGGAGGCGCTGTTCTACGAGCAGTACTTC. It codes for CSAPGRREALFYEQYF.

The gene calls are TRBV13 and TRBJ2-5; tentatively, D is TRBD1 (6 bases). The V end was cut by 5 bases, the J end by 6 bases, with 13 bases between. This CDR3 is built from 13 residues. Looked up from germline, CDR1 is PRHDT and CDR2 is FYEKMQ (reference sequence). In DNA, the CDR3 is TGTGCCAGCAGCATCGGGACAAGGAAGACCCAGTACTTC. It specifies CASSIGTRKTQYF.

The chain is built from TRBV2 and TRBJ2-2, with D possibly being TRBD2 (6 bases). The CDR3 runs to 16 residues. CDR1 is SNHLY and CDR2 is FYNNEI in the germline V gene. Trimming removed 7 bases at V and 2 bases at J, with 17 bases between. CDR3 in amino acids: CASNGGLTLNTGELFF. The CDR3 nucleotides are TGTGCCAGCAATGGGGGACTCACATTAAACACCGGGGAGCTGTTTTTT.

Notes on this clonotype: The junction does not match germline at one end; this may be a read error. The V and J genes are TRBV5-1 and TRBJ2-5; D gene unclear. CDR1 and CDR2 (germline): SGHRS, YFSETQ. The CDR3 covers 13 residues. The CDR3 region is CASSLELQETQYF. In nucleotides, the CDR3 is TGTGCCAGCAGCTTAGAGCTACAAGAGACCCAGTACTTC.

The chain uses TRBV28 and TRBJ2-5; D call uncertain. V lost 7 bases to trimming and J lost 2 bases, with 11 bases between them. Germline V gene data show CDR1 as MDHEN and CDR2 as SYDVKM. The CDR3 has 13 residues. CDR3 DNA sequence: TGTGCCAGCACCTGGGGTGGGCAAGAGACCCAGTACTTC. Translation: CASTWGGQETQYF.

This sequence joins TRBV6-1 and TRBJ2-2, with TRBD2 as a possible D gene (5 bases). CDR3 length: 15 amino acids. From germline, CDR1 is MNHNS and CDR2 SASEGT. V was pared by 7 bases and J by 4 bases, with 16 bases between. CDR3 sequence: CASKSSGVGTGELFF. The DNA for the CDR3 is TGTGCCAGCAAGAGTTCCGGGGTCGGCACCGGGGAGCTGTTTTTT.

This rearrangement joins TRBV7-9 to TRBJ1-1; D gene uncertain. The CDR3 sequence is 12 residues long. V shed 5 bases and J shed 4 bases, with 8 bases lying between them. Germline CDR1 reads SEHNR; CDR2 reads FQNEAQ (reference sequence). The chain's CDR3 is CASSGLSTEAFF. The CDR3, as DNA: TGTGCCAGCAGCGGGTTATCCACTGAAGCTTTCTTT.